The 11 T cell receptor beta chains below all came from one sample that was sequenced in a study of cytomegalovirus exposure and HLA in healthy donors. With 60 Vbeta and 13 Jbeta primers, the PCR was carried out. Assay used: immunoSEQ multiplex PCR; TCRdb lists only in-frame clones, some missing. The profile shows about 200,000 clones, roughly 80% of them singletons. Sequenced: PBMCs. The receptors stem from a male donor in good health and CMV-seronegative.

The chain uses TRBV10-2 and TRBJ2-7, with 9 bases matching TRBD1. CDR3 size: 13 residues. The J segment lost 6 bases and the V segment lost 6 bases, leaving 6 bases of the junction unmatched. In germline, CDR1 is WSHSY, CDR2 SAAADI. The CDR3 DNA sequence: TGCGCCAGCAGGCCGACAGGGGGTGTCGAGCAGTACTTC. The encoded protein is CASRPTGGVEQYF.

This clone was recorded once. J is TRBJ2-5 and V is TRBV6-5; D might be TRBD2 (6 bases). V lost 8 bases to trimming and J lost 5 bases, with 21 bases between them. CDR3 length: 15 amino acids. Germline-derived CDR1 and CDR2 are MNHEY and SVGAGI. CDR3 coding DNA: TGTGCCAGCGGCAGGGACTTCGCAACTTGGGAGACCCAGTACTTC. It encodes CASGRDFATWETQYF.

V is TRBV15 and J is TRBJ2-7; D possibly corresponds to TRBD2 (6 bases). Trimming removed 0 bases at V and 3 bases at J, with 9 bases between. The CDR3 runs 14 residues. CDR1 LNHNV and CDR2 YYDKDF come from the germline V gene (reference sequence). CDR3 in amino acids: CATSRDGGIYEQYF. The CDR3 nucleotides are TGTGCCACCAGCAGAGATGGCGGGATCTACGAGCAGTACTTC.

This clone was seen a few times. The chain links TRBV6-5 to TRBJ1-2; D unclear. The germline gives CDR1 MNHEY, CDR2 SVGAGI. The CDR3 extends over 13 amino acids. Trimming took 0 bases from V and 3 from J, leaving 5 bases between them. CDR3 nucleotide sequence: TGTGCCAGCAGTTACTCCCGTTACTATGGCTACACCTTC. Translation: CASSYSRYYGYTF.

The V call is TRBV18, the J call TRBJ2-3; TRBD2 matches 9 bases. Germline values: CDR1 KGHSH, CDR2 LQKENI. The CDR3 is 15 amino acids. The V segment lost 3 bases and the J segment 6 bases; nucleotides outside the gene matches: 7. This CDR3 reads CASSPALAGSDTQYF. The DNA of the CDR3 is TGTGCCAGCTCACCGGCGCTAGCGGGAAGCGATACGCAGTATTTT.

V usage is TRBV7-8 and J usage is TRBJ2-3; 7 bases are shared with TRBD2. Germline trimming cut 3 bases from V and 4 bases from J; bases unmatched to any gene: 13. The germline V gene encodes CDR1 SGHVS and CDR2 FQNEAQ. The CDR3 extends over 17 amino acids. CDR3 in amino acids: CASSFPKGGSFPDTQYF. CDR3 coding DNA: TGTGCCAGCAGCTTCCCCAAGGGCGGGAGTTTTCCAGATACGCAGTATTTT.

This chain links TRBV30 with TRBJ1-2; D is uncertain. This CDR3 spans 14 amino acids. CDR1 and CDR2 (germline): GTSNPN, SVGIG (reference sequence). Trimming pared 2 bases from V and 5 bases from J, leaving 15 bases between. CDR3 coding DNA: TGTGCCTGGAGTTCGGTGATTTCGGGGTATGGCTACACCTTC. This gives the protein CAWSSVISGYGYTF.

The J gene is TRBJ1-2, the V gene TRBV5-1, with 7 bases identical to TRBD1. Per the germline V gene, CDR1 is SGHRS and CDR2 is YFSETQ. The junction had 7 bases not matched to a gene; V was cut back by 0 bases and J by 8 bases. This CDR3 spans 14 amino acids. The CDR3 nucleotides are TGCGCCAGCAGCTTGGCAGGGGGAATTGGGGGCTACACCTTC. Residues: CASSLAGGIGGYTF.

This clone appeared a few times. J is TRBJ1-1 and V is TRBV11-2; TRBD1 might be the D (6 bases). CDR1 and CDR2 from the germline V gene are SGHAT and FQNNGV. The CDR3 consists of 15 residues. Deletions cut 5 bases from V and 4 bases from J, with 17 bases between. CDR3 amino acids: CASSIRRGGGTEAFF. The CDR3 DNA reads TGTGCCAGCAGCATCCGTCGAGGGGGGGGCACTGAAGCTTTCTTT.

This chain joins TRBV11-2 and TRBJ1-2; D unresolved. Trimming left V 4 bases short and J 2 bases short, with 8 bases between. This CDR3 has 13 residues. Germline loops: CDR1 SGHAT, CDR2 FQNNGV. DNA of the CDR3: TGTGCCAGCAGCTCAAACTCCAACTATGGCTACACCTTC. It yields the protein CASSSNSNYGYTF.

The chain is built from TRBV5-6 and TRBJ1-3; D remains unclear. The germline gives CDR1 SGHDT, CDR2 YYEEEE. Deletions cut 2 bases from V and 4 bases from J, with 4 bases between. This CDR3 is 12 amino acids long. The CDR3 sequence: CASSFQGNTIYF. CDR3 coding DNA: TGTGCCAGCAGCTTCCAGGGAAACACCATATATTTT.